This TCR beta chain was observed in a study of PD-L1 blockade in urothelial cancer. The germline gives CDR1 MDHEN, CDR2 SYDVKM. The CDR3 consists of 16 residues. V was pared by 7 bases and J by 2 bases, with 20 bases between. As for time point: peripheral blood 6 weeks after treatment start. The study enrolled patients with locally advanced or metastatic urothelial carcinoma. The assay was immunoSEQ multiplex PCR, and TCRdb's table has in-frame clones only and misses some. This table holds 65,000 to 85,000 clones, 80% to 95% found once. This clonotype was obtained from a woman of 80 years or more with urothelial cancer. Here the sequenced sample was PBMCs, taken around atezolizumab (anti-PD-L1) treatment. This chain links TRBV28 with TRBJ1-1; D is undetermined. The CDR3 coding sequence is TGTGCCAGCACCGAGGCGTGGAGGGCGGGAAACACTGAAGCTTTCTTT. Protein sequence: CASTEAWRAGNTEAFF.